Following are 20 T cell receptor beta chains from one sample sequenced in a study of blood T cell repertoires in COVID-19. Using immunoSEQ multiplex PCR, the repertoire was profiled, and TCRdb retains in-frame clones only, with some absent. Of approximately 74,000 clones listed, over 70% are singletons. The sequencing input was peripheral blood. All receptors come from a man aged 55 to 70 with acute or convalescent COVID-19.

This clone was counted a few times. The V and J genes are TRBV6-6 and TRBJ2-7; D possibly corresponds to TRBD2 (6 bases). This CDR3 has 15 amino acids. Trimming took 2 bases from V and 3 from J, leaving 14 bases between them. The germline CDR1 and CDR2 sequences are MNHNY and SVGAGI (reference sequence). CDR3 sequence: CASSYTGGGRYEQYF. The CDR3 DNA follows: TGTGCCAGCAGTTACACCGGGGGTGGGCGCTACGAGCAGTACTTC.

The chain uses TRBV5-1 and TRBJ2-7; 8 bases are a match to TRBD1. CDR3 length equals 16 residues. Germline V gene data show CDR1 as SGHRS and CDR2 as YFSETQ. With V trimmed by 0 bases and J by 0 bases, 5 bases remained unmatched. The DNA for the CDR3 is TGCGCCAGCAGCTTGGGCCCGACAGGGGCCTCCTACGAGCAGTACTTC. This sequence encodes CASSLGPTGASYEQYF.

This clone was seen only once. The chain combines TRBV7-8 with TRBJ2-3; no firm D call. V lost 5 bases to trimming and J lost 0 bases, with 9 bases between them. Germline assignment: CDR1 SGHVS and CDR2 FQNEAQ. There are 14 residues in the CDR3. The CDR3 sequence is CASSPDSSTDTQYF. As DNA, the CDR3 is TGTGCCAGCAGCCCCGACTCTAGCACAGATACGCAGTATTTT.

The CDR3 is CASSEALSANYGYTF. CDR3 DNA: TGTGCCAGCAGTGAAGCGCTTTCAGCTAACTATGGCTACACCTTC. This chain connects TRBV6-1 to TRBJ1-2, with no clear D. Germline V gene sequence: CDR1 MNHNS, CDR2 SASEGT. This CDR3 region has 15 residues. V was trimmed by 0 bases and J by 0 bases, leaving 8 bases between them.

This clone was detected only a few times. V usage is TRBV6-2 or TRBV6-3 and J usage is TRBJ1-1, with 7 bases identical to TRBD1. V shed 2 bases and J 1 base; nucleotides not matched to a gene: 10. Germline CDR1 is MNHEY and CDR2 is SVGEGT. This CDR3 is built from 17 residues. CDR3 coding DNA: TGTGCCAGCAGTTACCCTCCGGGACAGAGAACGAACACTGAAGCTTTCTTT. Protein product: CASSYPPGQRTNTEAFF.

The chain carries TRBV5-4 and TRBJ2-1; TRBD1 agrees at 8 bases. Looked up from germline, CDR1 is SGHNT and CDR2 is YYREEE (reference sequence). The CDR3 is made up of 15 amino acids. V lost 4 bases, J lost 4 bases, and 7 bases stayed unmatched. In DNA form, the CDR3 reads TGTGCCAGCAGCAGAGGACAGGGACTTTACAATGAGCAGTTCTTC. Amino acids: CASSRGQGLYNEQFF.

V gene TRBV4-3 combines with J gene TRBJ1-4; 10 bases map to TRBD1. Looked up from germline, CDR1 is LGHNA and CDR2 is YSLEER. There are 16 residues in the CDR3. The V gene end was trimmed by 0 bases and the J gene end by 6 bases; junction bases not matched to a gene: 4. CDR3 sequence (DNA): TGCGCCAGCAGCCAAGATCAGGGACAGGGGTATGAAAAACTGTTTTTT. Translating it yields CASSQDQGQGYEKLFF.

This chain links TRBV5-6 with TRBJ1-1; tentative D call: TRBD1 (6 bases). Trimming stripped 1 base from V and 4 bases from J, with 14 bases between. Germline V CDR1 and CDR2: SGHDT, YYEEEE. The CDR3 is 15 amino acids. CDR3 in amino acids: CASSLLQGSGTEAFF. The CDR3 DNA reads as TGTGCCAGCAGCTTGCTACAGGGCAGCGGCACTGAAGCTTTCTTT.

This clone appeared once. The CDR3 DNA follows: TGTGCCAGCAGTTACGACAGGGGGAAGAACACTGAAGCTTTCTTT. Translation gives CASSYDRGKNTEAFF. The rearrangement joins TRBV6-5 to TRBJ1-1, with TRBD1 matching 9 bases. J lost 1 base, V lost 2 bases, and 2 bases had no gene match. Germline V gene sequence: CDR1 MNHEY, CDR2 SVGAGI. The length of the CDR3 is 15 residues.

The gene calls are TRBV5-1 and TRBJ2-2, with no clear D. Germline V gene lookup returns CDR1 SGHRS and CDR2 YFSETQ. The length of the CDR3 is 13 residues. V lost 4 bases, J lost 1 base, and 5 bases lay in between. DNA of the CDR3: TGCGCCAGCAGCGAGAGGAACACCGGGGAGCTGTTTTTT. Protein product: CASSERNTGELFF.

This clone was counted once. The same CDR3 arises from other DNA sequences in this sample as well. This chain links TRBV5-1 with TRBJ1-3; 7 nucleotides agree with TRBD1. V was clipped by 0 bases and J by 0 bases; unmatched bases: 0. The germline gives CDR1 SGHRS, CDR2 YFSETQ. The CDR3 has 15 amino acids. For the CDR3, the DNA is TGCGCCAGCAGCTTGGGGACAGGCTCTGGAAACACCATATATTTT. Amino acids: CASSLGTGSGNTIYF.

The chain combines TRBV4-2 with TRBJ1-5, with TRBD1 identical over 9 bases. The ends lost 3 bases at V and 0 bases at J; junction bases unmatched: 3. The CDR3 covers 16 residues. Germline CDR1 reads LGHNA; CDR2 reads YNFKEQ. In DNA, the CDR3 is TGTGCCAGCAGCCAGGGACAGGGAAATAGCAATCAGCCCCAGCATTTT. Translation gives CASSQGQGNSNQPQHF.

This CDR3 is CASSPQGSNQPQHF. Here the CDR3 DNA reads TGTGCCAGTAGTCCACAGGGAAGCAATCAGCCCCAGCATTTT. This sequence joins TRBV19 and TRBJ1-5; D is perhaps TRBD1 (6 bases). Germline V gene sequence: CDR1 LNHDA, CDR2 SQIVND (reference sequence). The V gene lost 5 bases and the J gene lost 1 base, with 9 bases spanning the gap. CDR3 size: 14 residues.

The rearrangement links TRBV6-2 or TRBV6-3 to TRBJ2-6, with a possible D match to TRBD1 (6 bases). The CDR3 is made up of 16 amino acids. Germline V gene lookup returns CDR1 MNHEY and CDR2 SVGEGT. Trimming removed 6 bases from V and 0 bases from J, with 12 bases in between. CDR3 loop: CASSSTGYSGANVLTF. DNA of the CDR3: TGTGCCAGCAGCTCGACAGGCTACTCTGGGGCCAACGTCCTGACTTTC.

This clone is a singleton in its sample. The V gene is TRBV11-2, the J gene TRBJ2-2; D is uncertain. Trimming took 1 base from V and 4 from J, leaving 7 bases between them. The germline CDR1 and CDR2 sequences are SGHAT and FQNNGV. The CDR3 runs to 14 residues. The CDR3: CASSLAPRTGELFF. CDR3 nucleotides: TGTGCCAGCAGCTTAGCCCCCCGCACCGGGGAGCTGTTTTTT.

This clone was observed once. The gene calls are TRBV20-1 and TRBJ2-1, with D possibly being TRBD1 (6 bases). From germline, CDR1 is DFQATT and CDR2 SNEGSKA (reference sequence). This CDR3 contains 11 residues. V dropped 6 bases and J dropped 7 bases, with 10 bases sitting between them. In DNA form, the CDR3 reads TGCAGTGCAGGGGGACCAAATGAGCAGTTCTTC. It yields the protein CSAGGPNEQFF.

This clone was observed a handful of times. The gene calls are TRBV3-1 (or the pseudogene TRBV3-2) and TRBJ1-1; D might be TRBD1 (5 bases). CDR3 size: 13 residues. Germline CDR1 is LGHDT and CDR2 is YNNKEL (reference sequence). Trimming removed 7 bases from V and 4 bases from J, with 13 bases in between. The DNA of the CDR3 is TGTGCCAGCACGCACGAAGGGGCCACTGAAGCTTTCTTT. Its translation: CASTHEGATEAFF.

This rearrangement joins TRBV15 to TRBJ2-7, with D tentatively TRBD2 (6 bases). V lost 3 bases and J 3 bases, leaving 18 bases between the germline ends. The CDR3 covers 16 residues. The germline CDR1 and CDR2 sequences are LNHNV and YYDKDF (reference sequence). CDR3 sequence (DNA): TGTGCCACCAGCAGGGGATCCGGGACTTCAGACTACGAGCAGTACTTC. Amino acids: CATSRGSGTSDYEQYF.

V usage is TRBV18 and J usage is TRBJ1-2; D is possibly TRBD1 (6 bases). V dropped 3 bases and J dropped 0 bases, with 11 bases sitting between them. Germline CDR1 is KGHSH and CDR2 is LQKENI. The CDR3 runs 15 residues. CDR3 bases: TGTGCCAGCTCACCGCTGGACAGTCCTAACTATGGCTACACCTTC. It is translated as CASSPLDSPNYGYTF.

This clone was detected many times. The chain has TRBV7-9 and TRBJ1-4, with D perhaps TRBD1 (5 bases). This CDR3 spans 15 amino acids. Trimming removed 4 bases at V and 4 bases at J, with 13 bases between. Germline CDR1 SEHNR, CDR2 FQNEAQ (reference sequence). In nucleotides, the CDR3 is TGTGCCAGCAGCTCCAGACAGAATGATAATGAAAAACTGTTTTTT. It yields the protein CASSSRQNDNEKLFF.